This record covers a single T cell receptor (beta chain). These data are taken from a study of OX40 agonist ivuxolimab in advanced cancers. Data came from immunoSEQ multiplex PCR; TCRdb stores just in-frame clones and leaves some out. The sample includes more than 50,000 clones, about 86% of them seen just once. The specimen was CD4+ or CD8+ T cells sorted from blood, collected in a trial of the OX40 agonist ivuxolimab. The clonotype originates from an adult with an advanced solid tumor such as melanoma, head and neck, liver or kidney cancer.

The CDR3 DNA sequence: TGTGCCAGCAGCCAGGGAAACAACTACGAGCAGTACTTC. Translating gives CASSQGNNYEQYF. The V call is TRBV6-5, the J call TRBJ2-5, with D tentatively TRBD1 (5 bases). Matching the DNA end better, TRBJ2-7 makes the J call doubtful. Germline V gene data show CDR1 as MNHEY and CDR2 as SVGAGI. This CDR3 comprises 13 residues.